This T cell receptor beta chain was sequenced for a study of identical twins. Study-wide results and caveats: A partial confounding effect on zero-insertion analyses could come from invariant MAIT and iNKT cells. The study drew conclusions from cross-sectional statistical analysis, not from following the same donors.

The ends lost 1 base at V and 6 bases at J; junction bases unmatched: 15. The germline gives CDR1 MDHEN, CDR2 SYDVKM. The CDR3 runs to 19 residues. Points on this clonotype: Its antigen is as yet unknown.

Each cDNA held unique molecular identifiers, and template switching gave it a universal primer site. TCRdb fed the 5' RACE reads into MiXCR, producing one record per CDR3 protein. Of 1.5 million to 2 million distinct CDR3 sequences listed, less than 35% are singletons. Input material: cord blood. The TCR comes from a newborn girl in good health. The chain has TRBV28 and TRBJ1-6; 7 bases agree with TRBD1. In nucleotides, the CDR3 is TGTGCCAGCAGTTTATTCCAGGGGGGGGGATCTGGATCTAATTCACCCCTCCACTTT. Its translation is CASSLFQGGGSGSNSPLHF.